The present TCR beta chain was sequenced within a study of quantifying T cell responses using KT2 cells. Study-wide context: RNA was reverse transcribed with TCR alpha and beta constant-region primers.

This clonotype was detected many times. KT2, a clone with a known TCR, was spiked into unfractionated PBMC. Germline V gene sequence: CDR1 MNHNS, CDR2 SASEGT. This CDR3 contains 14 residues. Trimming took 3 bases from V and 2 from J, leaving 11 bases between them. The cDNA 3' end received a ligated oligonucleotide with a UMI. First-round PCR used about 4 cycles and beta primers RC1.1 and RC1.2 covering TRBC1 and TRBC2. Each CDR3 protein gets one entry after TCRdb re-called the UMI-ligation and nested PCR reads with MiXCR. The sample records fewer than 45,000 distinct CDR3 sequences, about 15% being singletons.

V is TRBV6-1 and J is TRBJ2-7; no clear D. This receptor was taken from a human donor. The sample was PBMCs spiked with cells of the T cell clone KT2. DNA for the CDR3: TGTGCCAGCAGTGAGTACGGCCCCCCCTACGAGCAGTACTTC. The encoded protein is CASSEYGPPYEQYF.